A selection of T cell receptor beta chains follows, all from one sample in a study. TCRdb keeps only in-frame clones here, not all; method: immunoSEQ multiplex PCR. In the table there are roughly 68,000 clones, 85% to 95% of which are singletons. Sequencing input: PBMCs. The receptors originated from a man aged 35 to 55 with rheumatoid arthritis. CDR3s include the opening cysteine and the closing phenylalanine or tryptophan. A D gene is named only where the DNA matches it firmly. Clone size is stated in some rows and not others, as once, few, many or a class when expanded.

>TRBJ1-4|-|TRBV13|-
CASSLGLIAGSTNEKLFF
TGTGCCAGCAGCTTAGGCCTAATTGCGGGTTCAACTAATGAAAAACTGTTTTTT
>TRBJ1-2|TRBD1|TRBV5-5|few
CASSQGQLRFGYTF
TGTGCCAGCAGCCAGGGACAGTTGAGATTTGGCTACACCTTC
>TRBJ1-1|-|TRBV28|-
CASSLTGVPNTEAFF
TGTGCCAGCAGTTTAACGGGAGTCCCGAACACTGAAGCTTTCTTT
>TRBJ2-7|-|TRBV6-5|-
CASAEIGMSYEQYF
TGTGCCAGCGCTGAAATCGGGATGTCCTACGAGCAGTACTTC
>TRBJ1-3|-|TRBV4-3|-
CASSQENTIYF
TGCGCCAGCAGCCAAGAGAACACCATATATTTT
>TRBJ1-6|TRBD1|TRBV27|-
CASSLRTGWNSPLHF
TGTGCCAGCAGTTTAAGGACAGGGTGGAATTCACCCCTCCACTTT
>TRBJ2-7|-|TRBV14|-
CASSLRTAAYEQYF
TGTGCCAGCAGCCTCCGCACGGCGGCCTACGAGCAGTACTTC
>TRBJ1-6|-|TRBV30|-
CAWSPHGRGILSSYNSPLHF
TGTGCCTGGAGTCCCCATGGGAGGGGGATCCTGAGCTCCTATAATTCACCCCTCCACTTT
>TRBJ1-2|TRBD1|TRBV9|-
CASRKTGSYGYTF
TGTGCCAGCAGGAAGACAGGGTCCTATGGCTACACCTTC
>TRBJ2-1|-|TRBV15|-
CATSRDQGGVYNEQFF
TGTGCCACCAGCAGAGATCAGGGCGGAGTCTACAATGAGCAGTTCTTC
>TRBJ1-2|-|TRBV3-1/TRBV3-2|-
CASSQDSAGLTGYTF
TGTGCCAGCAGCCAAGATTCGGCAGGGCTCACTGGCTACACCTTC
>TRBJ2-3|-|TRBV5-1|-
CASSPGVAGGTDTQYF
TGCGCCAGCAGCCCGGGGGTGGCCGGTGGCACAGATACGCAGTATTTT
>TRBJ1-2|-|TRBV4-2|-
CASSQEQSNYGYTF
TGTGCCAGCAGCCAAGAACAGTCTAACTATGGCTACACCTTC
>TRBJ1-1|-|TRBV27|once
CASRPFGGNTEAFF
TGTGCCAGCAGACCCTTTGGGGGGAACACTGAAGCTTTCTTT
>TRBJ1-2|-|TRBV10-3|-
CAISDLRVEFANYGYTF
TGTGCCATCAGTGATTTACGGGTTGAATTCGCTAACTATGGCTACACCTTC
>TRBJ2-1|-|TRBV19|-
CASSSGFGTQQFF
TGTGCCAGTAGTTCAGGCTTCGGGACTCAGCAGTTCTTC
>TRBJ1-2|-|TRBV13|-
CASSFYSMGSNYGYTF
TGTGCCAGCAGCTTTTATTCGATGGGCTCTAACTATGGCTACACCTTC
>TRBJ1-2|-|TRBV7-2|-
CASSLDGTNNYGYTF
TGTGCCAGCAGCTTAGACGGCACAAACAACTATGGCTACACCTTC
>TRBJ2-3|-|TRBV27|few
CASSLSSISTDTQYF
TGTGCCAGCAGTTTAAGTTCTATTAGCACAGATACGCAGTATTTT
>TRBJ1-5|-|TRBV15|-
CATSRELYRSNQPQHF
TGTGCCACCAGCAGAGAATTGTACCGCTCCAATCAGCCCCAGCATTTT
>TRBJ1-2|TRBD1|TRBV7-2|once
CASSPNRQGPLYGYTF
TGTGCCAGCAGCCCTAATCGACAGGGACCCCTTTATGGCTACACCTTC
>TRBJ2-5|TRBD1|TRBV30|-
CAWTVRDRGRETQYF
TGTGCCTGGACTGTACGGGACAGGGGGCGTGAGACCCAGTACTTC